These 32 T cell receptor beta chains were all obtained from the same sample, sequenced in a study of Ad26.COV2.S vaccination and SARS-CoV-2 variants. The table came from immunoSEQ multiplex PCR; TCRdb's copy has only in-frame clones and leaves some out. Altogether some 240,000 clones are present, roughly 89% being singletons, with the ten largest covering roughly 3%. Treatment defined: some 19 received Ad26.COV2.S at low or high dose, single or two shots; a few received placebo; per-sample allocation not given. Specimen acquisition occurred on day 63 following the initial vaccine or placebo injection. Sequencing used peripheral blood, obtained in a trial of Ad26.COV2.S vaccine versus placebo. Receptor source: a person between 18 and 59 years old who received the Ad26.COV2.S COVID-19 vaccine or a placebo.

The V gene is TRBV11-3, the J gene TRBJ2-1; 12 positions agree with TRBD1. Germline lookup yields CDR1 SGHNT and CDR2 YENEEA. The CDR3 is 15 residues long. V was clipped by 5 bases and J by 6 bases; unmatched bases: 5. The CDR3 nucleotides read TGTGCCAGCAGCCCCGGGACAGGGGGCCGCAATGAGCAGTTCTTC. Translating gives CASSPGTGGRNEQFF.

This clone was found a few times. The gene calls are TRBV9 and TRBJ1-5; D is uncertain. There are 14 residues in the CDR3. CDR1 is SGDLS and CDR2 is YYNGEE in the germline V gene. V lost 0 bases and J 7 bases, leaving 11 bases between the germline ends. CDR3 coding DNA: TGTGCCAGCAGCGTAGGTGGCGCCGGGCAGCCCCAGCATTTT. Encoded protein: CASSVGGAGQPQHF.

The gene calls are TRBV7-9 and TRBJ2-7; no clear D. This CDR3 region has 11 residues. Trimming removed 6 bases from V and 4 bases from J, with 7 bases in between. CDR1 and CDR2 from the germline V gene are SEHNR and FQNEAQ (reference sequence). CDR3: CASSGPYEQYV. In nucleotides, the CDR3 is TGTGCCAGCAGTGGTCCTTACGAGCAGTACGTC.

The chain joins TRBV2 to TRBJ1-5; 8 bases fit TRBD1. The CDR3 spans 15 residues. In germline, CDR1 is SNHLY, CDR2 FYNNEI. Germline trimming cut 6 bases from V and 6 bases from J; bases unmatched to any gene: 10. Written as DNA, the CDR3 is TGTGCCAGCAGGACAGGGGATTATCAGAGTCAGCCCCAGCATTTT. As protein: CASRTGDYQSQPQHF.

CDR3 sequence reads: CASSYGQSSTDTQYF. DNA for the CDR3: TGTGCCAGCAGTTACGGACAGAGTTCGACAGATACGCAGTATTTT. The V gene is TRBV6-6, the J gene TRBJ2-3, with a weak D call TRBD1 (6 bases). Germline CDR1 and CDR2: MNHNY and SVGAGI (reference sequence). CDR3 size: 15 residues. Trimming cost V 2 bases and J 3 bases, with 12 bases left between them.

This clone was counted ten times or more. The CDR3 DNA reads TGTGCCTGGAGTGGAGGGATGAACACTGAAGCTTTCTTT. This encodes CAWSGGMNTEAFF. The chain is built from TRBV30 and TRBJ1-1; D is uncertain. The length of the CDR3 is 13 residues. Looked up from germline, CDR1 is GTSNPN and CDR2 is SVGIG (reference sequence). Trimming took off 1 base at V and 0 bases at J, with 6 bases between the two ends.

CDR3 nucleotide sequence: TGTGCCAGCAGCCCAAGCTGGGAGGATACGCAGTATTTT. Its translation: CASSPSWEDTQYF. The chain joins TRBV3-1 (or the pseudogene TRBV3-2) to TRBJ2-3, with D tentatively TRBD2 (5 bases). The germline V and J ends were trimmed by 4 bases and 6 bases, with 11 bases remaining between them. In germline, CDR1 is LGHDT, CDR2 YNNKEL (reference sequence). The CDR3 is 13 residues long.

In regard to this clone: One end of the junction does not line up with germline, which may come from a read error. This rearrangement joins TRBV4-1 to TRBJ1-1, with 7 bases identical to TRBD1. CDR1 and CDR2 from the germline V gene are MGHRA and YSYEKL. The CDR3 has 14 residues. The DNA for the CDR3 is TGCGCCAGCAGCCCCAAGACAGGGAACGCTGAAGCTTTCTTT. This sequence encodes CASSPKTGNAEAFF.

The chain carries TRBV7-3 and TRBJ2-1; D gene ambiguous. V gave up 0 bases and J gave up 7 bases, with 16 bases separating them. This CDR3 comprises 16 residues. Germline V gene lookup returns CDR1 SGHTA and CDR2 FQGTGA. CDR3 sequence: CASSLTPGSSANEQFF. CDR3 DNA: TGTGCCAGCAGCTTAACCCCGGGCTCAAGCGCAAATGAGCAGTTCTTC.

There are a few counts of this clone. The chain is built from TRBV6-1 and TRBJ2-7; D is possibly TRBD1 or TRBD2 (5 bases each). Looked up from germline, CDR1 is MNHNS and CDR2 is SASEGT. Trimming took 2 bases from V and 4 from J, leaving 18 bases between them. The CDR3 loop spans 16 amino acids. The CDR3 reads CASSETIGTGSYEQYF. CDR3 sequence (DNA): TGTGCCAGCAGTGAAACTATTGGGACGGGCAGTTACGAGCAGTACTTC.

V and J are TRBV12-3 or TRBV12-4 and TRBJ1-2; D is unclear. CDR3 size: 11 residues. V was clipped by 2 bases and J by 7 bases, with 5 bases between them. The DNA for the CDR3 is TGTGCCAGCAGTTTACCCCCTGGCTACACCTTC. Translated: CASSLPPGYTF.

The J gene is TRBJ2-1, the V gene TRBV19, with a possible D match to TRBD2 (6 bases). Germline V lookup: CDR1 LNHDA, CDR2 SQIVND (reference sequence). The CDR3 totals 13 residues. Trimming removed 2 bases from V and 8 bases from J, with 10 bases in between. Here the CDR3 DNA reads TGTGCCAGTAGTATATTTGGGGAGGATGAGCAGTTCTTC. It translates to CASSIFGEDEQFF.

This chain uses TRBV19 with TRBJ1-5; no definite D call. Germline V lookup: CDR1 LNHDA, CDR2 SQIVND (reference sequence). This CDR3 has 12 residues. The V and J ends lost 5 bases and 7 bases respectively, with 9 bases between them. In nucleotides, the CDR3 is TGTGCCAGTAGTTGGGCGGACCAGCCCCAGCATTTT. The encoded protein is CASSWADQPQHF.

This clone was detected once. This chain links TRBV6-7 with TRBJ2-5, with 7 bases fitting TRBD1. TRBV6-7 is recorded as an ORF, its role being uncertain. Losses at the gene ends were 0 bases for V and 6 bases for J; bases not matched to a gene: 10. The CDR3 has 16 amino acids. CDR3 region: CASSYSTGTIEKTQYF. The CDR3 DNA reads as TGTGCCAGCAGTTACTCGACAGGGACAATTGAGAAGACCCAGTACTTC.

J is TRBJ2-1 and V is TRBV15; D remains unclear. In germline, CDR1 is LNHNV, CDR2 YYDKDF (reference sequence). V shed 0 bases and J shed 10 bases, with 10 bases lying between them. This CDR3 has 13 amino acids. CDR3 sequence: CATSRDVRYEQFF. The CDR3 coding sequence is TGTGCCACCAGCAGAGACGTCAGGTACGAGCAGTTCTTC.

V gene TRBV25-1 combines with J gene TRBJ2-5, with D maybe TRBD1 (5 bases). V shed 2 bases and J shed 5 bases, with 15 bases lying between them. This CDR3 region has 15 residues. Germline-derived CDR1 and CDR2 are MGHDK and SYGVNS. Here the CDR3 reads CASSERQGPRETQYF. The CDR3 region has the DNA TGTGCCAGCAGTGAACGGCAGGGTCCGCGCGAGACCCAGTACTTC.

The chain uses TRBV6-6 and TRBJ1-1; 9 bases are a match to TRBD1. CDR3 length equals 14 residues. Germline lookup yields CDR1 MNHNY and CDR2 SVGAGI (reference sequence). The trim removed 9 bases at V and 0 bases at J, leaving 5 bases unmatched. CDR3 nucleotides: TGTGCCAGTGGGGGGACAGGGCTGAACACTGAAGCTTTCTTT. Its translation: CASGGTGLNTEAFF.

This rearrangement joins TRBV7-9 to TRBJ1-1; 7 bases align to TRBD1. The CDR3 contains 16 residues. Germline-derived CDR1 and CDR2 are SEHNR and FQNEAQ (reference sequence). After removal of 4 bases from V and 4 bases from J, the junction contained 12 bases not matched to a gene. The CDR3 DNA is TGTGCCAGCAGCTCTACCCGACAGGGAAGGTTCACTGAAGCTTTCTTT. Translated: CASSSTRQGRFTEAFF.

The rearrangement uses TRBV4-2 and TRBJ2-3; 8 positions match TRBD1. V was clipped by 2 bases and J by 8 bases; unmatched bases: 9. The CDR3 consists of 15 residues. Germline V gene lookup returns CDR1 LGHNA and CDR2 YNFKEQ. The CDR3 region has the DNA TGTGCCAGCAGCCAACTTCAGGGGGCGTCGGTTACGCAGTATTTT. Protein: CASSQLQGASVTQYF.

The gene calls are TRBV12-3 or TRBV12-4 and TRBJ1-5; D gene unclear. The CDR3 has 13 residues. V lost 2 bases, J lost 6 bases, and 8 bases lay in between. CDR3 DNA: TGTGCCAGCAGTTTATCAATGGGTCAGCCCCAGCATTTT. It yields the protein CASSLSMGQPQHF.

The V gene is TRBV19, the J gene TRBJ1-6; 7 nucleotides align to TRBD1. The CDR3 runs 13 residues. Germline-derived CDR1 and CDR2 are LNHDA and SQIVND (reference sequence). V lost 5 bases to trimming and J lost 7 bases; unmatched junction nucleotides: 2. The CDR3 DNA reads as TGTGCCAGTAGTGACAGGGCCAATTCACCCCTCCACTTT. It codes for CASSDRANSPLHF.

The V gene is TRBV24-1, the J gene TRBJ2-2; TRBD2 aligns across 7 bases. Per the germline V gene, CDR1 is KGHDR and CDR2 is SFDVKD. The CDR3 spans 13 residues. V trimming: 9 bases; J trimming: 4 bases; junction bases outside the gene matches: 4. CDR3 in amino acids: CATRGLGTGELFF. The CDR3 DNA follows: TGTGCCACCCGAGGACTAGGCACCGGGGAGCTGTTTTTT.

This clone was seen only once. V and J are TRBV7-9 and TRBJ2-5, with D perhaps TRBD2 (6 bases). Per germline, CDR1 SEHNR and CDR2 FQNEAQ (reference sequence). The CDR3 sequence is 13 residues long. With 1 base removed from V and 3 bases from J, the gap between germline ends came to 6 bases. CDR3: CASSLGLEETQYF. The CDR3 bases are TGTGCCAGCAGCTTAGGACTAGAAGAGACCCAGTACTTC.

The chain joins TRBV6-1 to TRBJ2-1, with 11 bases matching TRBD2. With 3 bases clipped from V and 4 bases from J, the junction kept 2 bases outside the gene matches. This CDR3 has 15 amino acids. Per germline, CDR1 MNHNS and CDR2 SASEGT. The CDR3 sequence is CASSELAGGYNEQFF. The CDR3 coding sequence is TGTGCCAGCAGTGAGTTAGCGGGAGGGTACAATGAGCAGTTCTTC.

This chain uses TRBV3-1 (or the pseudogene TRBV3-2) with TRBJ2-4, with 8 bases lining up with TRBD2. There are 17 residues in the CDR3. V trimming: 3 bases; J trimming: 8 bases; junction bases outside the gene matches: 15. Looked up from germline, CDR1 is LGHDT and CDR2 is YNNKEL (reference sequence). CDR3 amino acids: CASSHPRLAGGRDIQYF. CDR3 sequence (DNA): TGTGCCAGCAGCCACCCTAGGCTGGCGGGAGGTCGGGACATTCAGTACTTC.

CDR3 coding DNA: TGTGCCACCGCTCTGGGAGGCCAGGTCGGCAATCAGCCCCAGCATTTT. Translating it yields CATALGGQVGNQPQHF. The chain uses TRBV24-1 and TRBJ1-5; D unclear. Looked up from germline, CDR1 is KGHDR and CDR2 is SFDVKD. V was clipped by 9 bases and J by 2 bases, with 19 bases between them. The CDR3 contains 16 residues.

The J gene is TRBJ2-1, the V gene TRBV6-4; TRBD1 or TRBD2 may be the D gene (5 bases each). With 0 bases removed from V and 15 bases from J, the gap between germline ends came to 21 bases. This CDR3 contains 15 residues. Germline V gene data show CDR1 as MRHNA and CDR2 as SNTAGT. For the CDR3, the DNA is TGTGCCAGCAGTGACTCGAGTGGGGGATCAACAGGAAGGTTCTTC. It encodes CASSDSSGGSTGRFF.

The chain couples TRBV6-2 or TRBV6-3 to TRBJ2-7; 9 bases match TRBD2. The V gene end was trimmed by 5 bases and the J gene end by 5 bases; junction bases not matched to a gene: 10. The CDR3 is 15 amino acids. In germline, CDR1 is MNHEY, CDR2 SVGEGT. CDR3 residues: CASSGLREGLDEQYV. The CDR3, as DNA: TGTGCCAGCAGTGGTCTGCGGGAGGGCCTGGACGAGCAGTACGTC.

The V gene is TRBV11-3, the J gene TRBJ2-3; unclear D gene. In germline, CDR1 is SGHNT, CDR2 YENEEA. V was trimmed by 0 bases and J by 3 bases, leaving 7 bases between them. The CDR3 totals 14 residues. CDR3 loop: CASSLDHSTDTQYF. The DNA for the CDR3 is TGTGCCAGCAGCTTAGATCACTCAACAGATACGCAGTATTTT.

The rearrangement uses TRBV6-5 and TRBJ2-7; the D gene is possibly TRBD1 (5 bases). Germline V lookup: CDR1 MNHEY, CDR2 SVGAGI. CDR3 size: 12 residues. Trimming removed 5 bases at V and 4 bases at J, with 9 bases between. The CDR3 here is CASSTNRYEQYV. CDR3 DNA sequence: TGTGCCAGCAGTACTAACAGGTACGAGCAGTACGTC.

CDR3 in amino acids: CSASFPGVAGGHSSTDTQYF. CDR3 coding DNA: TGCAGTGCTAGTTTCCCAGGGGTAGCGGGAGGGCACTCTAGCACAGATACGCAGTATTTT. The rearrangement joins TRBV20-1 to TRBJ2-3, with 11 nucleotides matching TRBD2. Losses at the gene ends were 3 bases for V and 0 bases for J; bases not matched to a gene: 17. Germline V gene data show CDR1 as DFQATT and CDR2 as SNEGSKA (reference sequence). CDR3 size: 20 residues.

In nucleotides, the CDR3 is TGTGCCAGCAGTCCTAAAGGGTTTTACGAGCAGTACGTC. Residues: CASSPKGFYEQYV. J is TRBJ2-7 and V is TRBV12-3 or TRBV12-4; no clear D. This CDR3 is built from 13 residues. V gave up 5 bases and J gave up 4 bases, with 12 bases separating them.